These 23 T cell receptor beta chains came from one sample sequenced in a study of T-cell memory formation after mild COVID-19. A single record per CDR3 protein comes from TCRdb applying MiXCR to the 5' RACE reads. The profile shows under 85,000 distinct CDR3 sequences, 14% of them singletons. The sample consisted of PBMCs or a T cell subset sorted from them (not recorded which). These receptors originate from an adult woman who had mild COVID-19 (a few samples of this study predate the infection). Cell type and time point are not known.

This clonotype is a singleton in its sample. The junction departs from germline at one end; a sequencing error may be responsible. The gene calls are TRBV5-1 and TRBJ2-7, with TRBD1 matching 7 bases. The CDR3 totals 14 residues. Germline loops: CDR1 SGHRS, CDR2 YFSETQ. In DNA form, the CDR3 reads TGCGCAAGCAGCTTGGGACAGCCTCGCCACGAGCAGTACTTC. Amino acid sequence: CASSLGQPRHEQYF.

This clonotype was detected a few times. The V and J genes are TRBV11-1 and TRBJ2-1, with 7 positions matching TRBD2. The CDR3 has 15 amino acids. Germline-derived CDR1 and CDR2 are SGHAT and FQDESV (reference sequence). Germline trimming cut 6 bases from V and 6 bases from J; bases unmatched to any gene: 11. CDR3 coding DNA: TGTGCCAGCAGGCCCAGCAGCGGGGCTCTCAATGAGCAGTTCTTC. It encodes CASRPSSGALNEQFF. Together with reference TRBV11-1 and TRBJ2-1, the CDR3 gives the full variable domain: EAEVAQSPRYKITEKSQAVAFWCDPISGHATLYWYRQILGQGPELLVQFQDESVVDDSQLPKDRFSAERLKGVDSTLKIQPAELGDSAMYLCASRPSSGALNEQFFGPGTRLTVL.

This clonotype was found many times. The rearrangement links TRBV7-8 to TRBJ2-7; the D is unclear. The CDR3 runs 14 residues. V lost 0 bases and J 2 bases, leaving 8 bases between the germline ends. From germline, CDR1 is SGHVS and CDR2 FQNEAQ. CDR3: CASSLAGSTYEQYF. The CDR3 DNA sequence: TGTGCCAGCAGCTTAGCGGGCAGTACCTACGAGCAGTACTTC.

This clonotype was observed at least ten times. Here the CDR3 reads CASSLEAPTSDYTGELFF. The CDR3 coding sequence is TGTGCCAGCAGCCTCGAGGCTCCGACTAGCGATTACACCGGGGAGCTGTTTTTT. V is TRBV7-8 and J is TRBJ2-2; 8 bases map to TRBD2. This CDR3 is built from 18 residues. V was clipped by 5 bases and J by 3 bases; unmatched bases: 14. The germline V gene encodes CDR1 SGHVS and CDR2 FQNEAQ. The full variable domain, in which reference TRBV7-8 and TRBJ2-2 provide the parts outside the CDR3, is GAGVSQSPRYKVAKRGQDVALRCDPISGHVSLFWYQQALGQGPEFLTYFQNEAQLDKSGLPSDRFFAERPEGSVSTLKIQRTQQEDSAVYLCASSLEAPTSDYTGELFFGEGSRLTVL.

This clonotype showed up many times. The CDR3 sequence is CASSLALGWQATYEQYF. DNA of the CDR3: TGTGCCAGCAGCTTAGCGCTGGGTTGGCAGGCAACCTACGAGCAGTACTTC. V gene TRBV7-2 combines with J gene TRBJ2-7; unclear D gene. Germline V gives CDR1 SGHTA, CDR2 FQGNSA. The CDR3 consists of 17 residues. Deletions cut 0 bases from V and 2 bases from J, with 17 bases between.

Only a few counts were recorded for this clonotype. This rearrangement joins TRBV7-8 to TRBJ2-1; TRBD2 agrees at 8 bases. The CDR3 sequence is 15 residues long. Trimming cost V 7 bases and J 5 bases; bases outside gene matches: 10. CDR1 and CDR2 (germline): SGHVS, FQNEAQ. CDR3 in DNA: TGTGCCAGCACCCCAGGGGTTAGCGGGAACAATGAGCAGTTCTTC. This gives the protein CASTPGVSGNNEQFF.

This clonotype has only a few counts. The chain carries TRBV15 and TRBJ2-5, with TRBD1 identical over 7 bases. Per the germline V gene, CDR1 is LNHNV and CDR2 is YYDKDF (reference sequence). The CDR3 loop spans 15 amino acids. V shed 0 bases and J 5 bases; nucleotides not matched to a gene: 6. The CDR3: CATSRDGTVRETQYF. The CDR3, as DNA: TGTGCCACCAGCAGAGATGGGACAGTTAGGGAGACCCAGTACTTC.

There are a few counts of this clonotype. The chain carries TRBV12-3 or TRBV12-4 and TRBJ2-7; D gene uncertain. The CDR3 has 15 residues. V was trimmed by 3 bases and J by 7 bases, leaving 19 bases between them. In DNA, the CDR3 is TGTGCCAGCAGTTTCCCAGCCCCTTATGTCCCTGAGCAGTACTTC. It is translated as CASSFPAPYVPEQYF.

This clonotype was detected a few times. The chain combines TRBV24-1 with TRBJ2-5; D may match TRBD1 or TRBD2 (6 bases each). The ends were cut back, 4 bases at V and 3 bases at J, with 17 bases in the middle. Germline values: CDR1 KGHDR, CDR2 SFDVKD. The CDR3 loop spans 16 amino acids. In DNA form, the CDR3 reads TGTGCCACCAGTGAGGGGGGCGACTTGGTGGAAGAGACCCAGTACTTC. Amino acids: CATSEGGDLVEETQYF.

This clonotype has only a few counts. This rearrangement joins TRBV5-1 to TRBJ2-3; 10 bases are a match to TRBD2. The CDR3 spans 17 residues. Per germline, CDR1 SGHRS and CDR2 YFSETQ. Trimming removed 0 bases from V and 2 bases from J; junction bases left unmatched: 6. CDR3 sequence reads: CASSLERTSGITDTQYF. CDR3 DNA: TGCGCCAGCAGCTTGGAGCGGACTAGCGGAATCACAGATACGCAGTATTTT.

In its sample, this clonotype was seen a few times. The CDR3 here is CASSAEGQGGTEAFF. CDR3 in DNA: TGTGCCAGCAGCGCTGAGGGGCAGGGTGGCACTGAAGCTTTCTTT. This chain connects TRBV3-1 to TRBJ1-1, with TRBD1 as a possible D gene (5 bases). The germline V gene has CDR1 LGHDT and CDR2 YNNKEL (reference sequence). Trimming left V 5 bases short and J 4 bases short, with 17 bases between. CDR3 size: 15 residues.

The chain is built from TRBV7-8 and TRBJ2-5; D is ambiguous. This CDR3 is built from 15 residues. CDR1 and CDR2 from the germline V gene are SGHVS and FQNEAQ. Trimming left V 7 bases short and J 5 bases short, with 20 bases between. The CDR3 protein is CASTPEVGLGETQYF. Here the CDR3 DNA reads TGTGCCAGCACCCCTGAAGTGGGTTTGGGGGAGACCCAGTACTTC.

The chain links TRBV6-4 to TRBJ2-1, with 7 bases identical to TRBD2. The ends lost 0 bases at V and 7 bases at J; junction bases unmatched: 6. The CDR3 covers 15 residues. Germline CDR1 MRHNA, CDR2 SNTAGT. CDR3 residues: CASSDSAVGGNEQFF. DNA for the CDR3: TGTGCCAGCAGTGACTCGGCGGTCGGGGGGAATGAGCAGTTCTTC.

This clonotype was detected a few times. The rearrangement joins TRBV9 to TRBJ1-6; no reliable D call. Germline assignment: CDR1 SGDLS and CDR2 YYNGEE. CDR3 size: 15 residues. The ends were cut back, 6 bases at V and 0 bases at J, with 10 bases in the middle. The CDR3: CASTSGSSYNSPLHF. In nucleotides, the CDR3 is TGTGCCAGCACGTCGGGAAGCTCCTATAATTCACCCCTCCACTTT.

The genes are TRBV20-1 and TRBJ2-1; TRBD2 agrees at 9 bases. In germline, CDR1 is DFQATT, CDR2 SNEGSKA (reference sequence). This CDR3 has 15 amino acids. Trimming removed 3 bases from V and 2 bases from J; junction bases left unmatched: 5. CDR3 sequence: CSARSSGETYNEQFF. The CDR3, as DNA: TGCAGTGCTAGGTCTAGCGGGGAGACCTACAATGAGCAGTTCTTC.

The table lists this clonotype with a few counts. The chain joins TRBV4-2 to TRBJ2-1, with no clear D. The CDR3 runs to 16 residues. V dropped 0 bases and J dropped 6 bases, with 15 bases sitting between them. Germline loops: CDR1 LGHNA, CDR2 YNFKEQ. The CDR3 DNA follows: TGTGCCAGCAGCCAAGAGCCATATCCGACCGGCAATGAGCAGTTCTTC. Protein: CASSQEPYPTGNEQFF.

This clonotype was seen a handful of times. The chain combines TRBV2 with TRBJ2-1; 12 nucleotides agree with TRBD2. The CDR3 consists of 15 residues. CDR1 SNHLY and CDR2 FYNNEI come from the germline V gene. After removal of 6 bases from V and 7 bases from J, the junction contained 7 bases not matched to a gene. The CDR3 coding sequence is TGTGCCAGCAGACTTCTAGCGGGGGGGCGGAATGAGCAGTTCTTC. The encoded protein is CASRLLAGGRNEQFF. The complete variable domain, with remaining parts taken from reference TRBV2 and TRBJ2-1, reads EPEVTQTPSHQVTQMGQEVILRCVPISNHLYFYWYRQILGQKVEFLVSFYNNEISEKSEIFDDQFSVERPDGSNFTLKIRSTKLEDSAMYFCASRLLAGGRNEQFFGPGTRLTVL.

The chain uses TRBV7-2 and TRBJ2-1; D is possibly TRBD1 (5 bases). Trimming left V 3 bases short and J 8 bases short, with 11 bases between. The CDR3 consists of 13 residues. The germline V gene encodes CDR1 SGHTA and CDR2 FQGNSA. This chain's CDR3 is CASSLGPRDEQFF. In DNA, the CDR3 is TGTGCCAGCAGCTTGGGGCCCCGGGATGAGCAGTTCTTC. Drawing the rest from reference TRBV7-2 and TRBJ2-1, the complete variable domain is GAGVSQSPSNKVTEKGKDVELRCDPISGHTALYWYRQSLGQGLEFLIYFQGNSAPDKSGLPSDRFSAERTGGSVSTLTIQRTQQEDSAVYLCASSLGPRDEQFFGPGTRLTVL.

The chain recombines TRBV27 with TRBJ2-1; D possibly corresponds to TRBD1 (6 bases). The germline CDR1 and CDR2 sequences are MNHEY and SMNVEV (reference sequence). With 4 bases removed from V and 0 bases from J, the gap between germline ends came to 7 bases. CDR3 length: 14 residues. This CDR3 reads CASSWTVSYNEQFF. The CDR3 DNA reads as TGTGCCAGCAGTTGGACAGTCTCCTACAATGAGCAGTTCTTC.

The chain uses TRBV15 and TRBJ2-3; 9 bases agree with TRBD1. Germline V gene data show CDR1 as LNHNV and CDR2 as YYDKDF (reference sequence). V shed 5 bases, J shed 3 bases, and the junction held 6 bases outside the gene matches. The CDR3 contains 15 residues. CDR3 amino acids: CATSRGTGYTDTQYF. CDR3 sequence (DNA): TGTGCCACCAGCCGTGGGACAGGGTATACAGATACGCAGTATTTT.

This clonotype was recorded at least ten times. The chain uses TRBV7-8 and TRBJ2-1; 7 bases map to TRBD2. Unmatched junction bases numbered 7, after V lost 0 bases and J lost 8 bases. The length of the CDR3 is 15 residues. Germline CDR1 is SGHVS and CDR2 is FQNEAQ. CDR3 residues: CASSLALGTKDEQFF. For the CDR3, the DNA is TGTGCCAGCAGCTTAGCGTTAGGGACTAAGGATGAGCAGTTCTTC.

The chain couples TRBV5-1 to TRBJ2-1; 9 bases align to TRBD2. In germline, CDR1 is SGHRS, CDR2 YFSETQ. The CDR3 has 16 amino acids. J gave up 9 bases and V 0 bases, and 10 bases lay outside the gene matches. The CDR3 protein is CASSLDLAGIEVEQFF. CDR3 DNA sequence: TGCGCCAGCAGCTTGGACCTAGCGGGAATAGAGGTTGAGCAGTTCTTC.

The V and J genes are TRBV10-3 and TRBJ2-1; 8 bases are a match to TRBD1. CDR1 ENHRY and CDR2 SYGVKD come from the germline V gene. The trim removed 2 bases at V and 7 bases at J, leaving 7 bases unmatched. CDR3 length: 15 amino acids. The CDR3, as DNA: TGTGCCATCAGTGAGAACCGGGACAGGATGAATGAGCAGTTCTTC. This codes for CAISENRDRMNEQFF.